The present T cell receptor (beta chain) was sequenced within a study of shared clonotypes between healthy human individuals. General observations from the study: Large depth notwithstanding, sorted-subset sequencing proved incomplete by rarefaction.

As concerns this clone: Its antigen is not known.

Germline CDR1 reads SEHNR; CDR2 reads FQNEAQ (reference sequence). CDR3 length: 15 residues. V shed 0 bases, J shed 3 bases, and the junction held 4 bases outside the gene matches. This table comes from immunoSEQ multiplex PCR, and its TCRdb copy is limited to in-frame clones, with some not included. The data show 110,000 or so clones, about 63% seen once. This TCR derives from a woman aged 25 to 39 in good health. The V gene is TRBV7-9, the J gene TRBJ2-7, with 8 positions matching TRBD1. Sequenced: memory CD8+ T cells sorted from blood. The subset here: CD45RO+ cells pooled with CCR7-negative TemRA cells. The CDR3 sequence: CASSLARDRNYEQYF. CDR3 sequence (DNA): TGTGCCAGCAGCTTAGCCCGGGACAGGAACTACGAGCAGTACTTC.